One sample yielded the 16 T cell receptor beta chains listed below, sequenced in a study of T cell responses to AZD1222 COVID-19 vaccine. Sequencing used immunoSEQ multiplex PCR; TCRdb keeps in-frame clones, though not all of them. The data contain around 200,000 clones, 80% to 90% of them singletons. Source: peripheral blood, taken on day 0 of AZD1222 vaccination. The receptors originated from an adult in good health.

V usage is TRBV15 and J usage is TRBJ1-5; D is ambiguous. The CDR3 runs to 13 residues. V was clipped by 3 bases and J by 4 bases, with 7 bases between them. Germline CDR1 and CDR2: LNHNV and YYDKDF (reference sequence). The CDR3 sequence: CATSSRQNQPQHF. CDR3 coding DNA: TGTGCCACCAGCAGTCGACAAAATCAGCCCCAGCATTTT.

The rearrangement uses TRBV28 and TRBJ1-5; a weak D match, TRBD1 (5 bases). The germline V and J ends were trimmed by 6 bases and 0 bases, with 18 bases remaining between them. CDR1 and CDR2 (germline): MDHEN, SYDVKM. This CDR3 is 17 amino acids long. The CDR3 bases are TGTGCCAGCAGACTACGAAGCACAGGTTATAGCAATCAGCCCCAGCATTTT. As protein: CASRLRSTGYSNQPQHF.

The chain joins TRBV6-2 or TRBV6-3 to TRBJ2-3, with D possibly matching TRBD1 (6 bases). Germline lookup yields CDR1 MNHEY and CDR2 SVGEGT. Trimming removed 5 bases from V and 8 bases from J, with 20 bases in between. The CDR3 contains 15 residues. The chain's CDR3 is CASSLTPTGSATQYF. CDR3 in DNA: TGTGCCAGCAGTCTAACCCCAACAGGGTCGGCTACGCAGTATTTT.

This chain uses TRBV30 with TRBJ2-7, with TRBD2 matching 7 bases. The V segment lost 5 bases and the J segment 3 bases; nucleotides outside the gene matches: 7. This CDR3 comprises 13 residues. Germline V gene sequence: CDR1 GTSNPN, CDR2 SVGIG (reference sequence). The CDR3 loop reads CAWGRGDFYEQYF. In DNA, the CDR3 is TGTGCCTGGGGGAGGGGAGATTTCTACGAGCAGTACTTC.

V usage is TRBV18 and J usage is TRBJ1-2, with D possibly matching TRBD1 (6 bases). This CDR3 has 14 amino acids. The germline gives CDR1 KGHSH, CDR2 LQKENI. V was cut by 3 bases and J by 3 bases, with 11 bases left in between. DNA of the CDR3: TGTGCCAGCTCACCCATACAGGGCTACTATGGCTACACCTTC. Protein: CASSPIQGYYGYTF.

This clone was observed once. The chain links TRBV25-1 to TRBJ1-1; no definite D call. The CDR3 is 15 amino acids. V shed 7 bases and J shed 2 bases, with 17 bases lying between them. CDR1 is MGHDK, CDR2 SYGVNS, per germline. The CDR3 sequence is CASTYVIGLNTEAFF. DNA for the CDR3: TGTGCCAGCACCTACGTGATTGGGTTAAACACTGAAGCTTTCTTT.

The chain links TRBV5-1 to TRBJ2-2; 7 nucleotides line up with TRBD1. The CDR3 has 15 amino acids. CDR1 is SGHRS and CDR2 is YFSETQ in the germline V gene. Trimming took 4 bases from V and 1 from J; bases not matched to a gene: 4. As DNA, the CDR3 is TGCGCCAGCAGCCTCCGGACAGGGAACACCGGGGAGCTGTTTTTT. Protein sequence: CASSLRTGNTGELFF.

The rearrangement uses TRBV11-2 and TRBJ2-1, with D perhaps TRBD2 (5 bases). From germline, CDR1 is SGHAT and CDR2 FQNNGV. Trimming removed 0 bases from V and 15 bases from J, with 18 bases in between. The CDR3 loop spans 14 amino acids. The CDR3 reads CASSLDRASRRWFF. The DNA for the CDR3 is TGTGCCAGCAGCTTAGATCGCGCTAGCCGGCGGTGGTTCTTC.

This chain connects TRBV19 to TRBJ1-1, with D tentatively TRBD1 (6 bases). V shed 9 bases and J shed 7 bases, with 18 bases lying between them. Germline CDR1 reads LNHDA; CDR2 reads SQIVND (reference sequence). The CDR3 covers 13 residues. Here the CDR3 reads CASAQGGRGEAFF. In DNA, the CDR3 is TGTGCCAGCGCTCAAGGGGGTCGAGGTGAAGCTTTCTTT.

The chain links TRBV5-1 to TRBJ1-4; 7 nucleotides line up with TRBD1. CDR1 is SGHRS, CDR2 YFSETQ, per germline. This CDR3 is built from 17 residues. The ends lost 0 bases at V and 5 bases at J; junction bases unmatched: 10. CDR3 nucleotides: TGCGCCAGCAGCTTGGACAGGGGCCCCTCTAGGAATGAAAAACTGTTTTTT. This codes for CASSLDRGPSRNEKLFF. Full variable domain (remainder filled in from reference TRBV5-1 and TRBJ1-4): KAGVTQTPRYLIKTRGQQVTLSCSPISGHRSVSWYQQTPGQGLQFLFEYFSETQRNKGNFPGRFSGRQFSNSRSEMNVSTLELGDSALYLCASSLDRGPSRNEKLFFGSGTQLSVL.

The rearrangement links TRBV13 to TRBJ1-5; TRBD1 matches at 7 bases. With V trimmed by 5 bases and J by 4 bases, 8 bases remained unmatched. Germline CDR1 and CDR2: PRHDT and FYEKMQ (reference sequence). This CDR3 comprises 15 residues. This CDR3 reads CASSPTGTANQPQHF. CDR3 nucleotides: TGTGCCAGCAGCCCAACCGGGACAGCTAATCAGCCCCAGCATTTT.

This chain uses TRBV9 with TRBJ1-2; D perhaps matches TRBD1 (5 bases). V was shortened by 0 bases and J by 6 bases, with 15 bases between the two germline ends. The CDR3 has 15 residues. CDR1 and CDR2 from the germline V gene are SGDLS and YYNGEE. This chain's CDR3 is CASSVAVTEYDGYTF. DNA of the CDR3: TGTGCCAGCAGCGTAGCCGTGACAGAGTACGATGGCTACACCTTC.

This sequence joins TRBV19 and TRBJ2-4; TRBD1 is a possible D gene (6 bases). Per germline, CDR1 LNHDA and CDR2 SQIVND (reference sequence). This CDR3 has 19 amino acids. Trimming removed 5 bases at V and 3 bases at J, with 26 bases between. CDR3 nucleotide sequence: TGTGCCAGTAGTTCTTCCTCCGGGACACCAGGGTCGGTCAAAAACATTCAGTACTTC. Amino acids: CASSSSSGTPGSVKNIQYF.

The chain recombines TRBV3-1 (or the pseudogene TRBV3-2) with TRBJ1-5; TRBD1 is a possible D gene (5 bases). The germline V gene encodes CDR1 LGHDT and CDR2 YNNKEL (reference sequence). The CDR3 length is 16 residues. Trimming removed 2 bases from V and 4 bases from J, with 15 bases in between. CDR3 in DNA: TGTGCCAGCAGCCAATCCGGGACGAAATTGAATCAGCCCCAGCATTTT. Amino acid sequence: CASSQSGTKLNQPQHF.

The chain links TRBV9 to TRBJ2-3; D remains ambiguous. Trimming removed 4 bases from V and 0 bases from J, with 18 bases in between. Looked up from germline, CDR1 is SGDLS and CDR2 is YYNGEE. The CDR3 sequence is 17 residues long. In DNA form, the CDR3 reads TGTGCCAGCAGCTATCCTAGAAACAGTACCAGCACAGATACGCAGTATTTT. It yields the protein CASSYPRNSTSTDTQYF.

This clone has only a few counts. This sequence joins TRBV10-3 and TRBJ1-3, with D perhaps matching TRBD1 (5 bases). Germline CDR1 reads ENHRY; CDR2 reads SYGVKD. With 0 bases removed from V and 0 bases from J, the gap between germline ends came to 15 bases. This CDR3 contains 18 residues. The CDR3 here is CAISESNWGRFSGNTIYF. In DNA, the CDR3 is TGTGCCATCAGTGAGTCGAACTGGGGCCGGTTCTCTGGAAACACCATATATTTT.